The subject of this entry is one T cell receptor (beta chain). The antigen is not known. The sample is drawn from a study of OX40 agonist ivuxolimab in advanced cancers. Study overall: Ivuxolimab is an agonistic anti-OX40 (CD134) antibody, and patients were treated with it. Of mixed ages from about 23 to 90 and averaging 60 years, the group was roughly 83% male. Broader study findings: The antigen specificity of the peripheral T cells (those that were expanded) was not determined.

Germline loops: CDR1 SGHTA, CDR2 FQGNSA. The CDR3 consists of 14 residues. V dropped 5 bases and J dropped 4; count of bases not matched to a gene: 4. Sequenced by immunoSEQ multiplex PCR; TCRdb stores in-frame clones only, minus some. This table holds about 22,000 clones, approximately 80% found once. This receptor was taken from an adult with an advanced solid tumor such as melanoma, head and neck, liver or kidney cancer. Sequenced here: CD4+ or CD8+ T cells sorted from blood, sampled in a trial of the OX40 agonist ivuxolimab. This rearrangement joins TRBV7-2 to TRBJ2-5, with 10 bases identical to TRBD2. CDR3 nucleotide sequence: TGTGCCAGCAGCCTTCTAGCGGGGGTAGAGACCCAGTACTTC. It yields the protein CASSLLAGVETQYF.